This T cell receptor beta chain was identified in a study of T cell responses to AZD1222 COVID-19 vaccine. Study-wide results and caveats: Targeting of unmutated variant regions was reportedly seen in nearly half of spike-specific TCRs. Females made up more of the donors, who were largely white British, and clonal diversity may have come out too low.

The CDR3 has 18 amino acids. V lost 1 base and J 3 bases, leaving 25 bases between the germline ends. Germline CDR1 is GTSNPN and CDR2 is SVGIG (reference sequence). The method was immunoSEQ multiplex PCR; TCRdb's version includes in-frame clones alone and lacks a portion of them. The sample carries 150,000 or so clones, about nine tenths recorded once. In the case of this clone: As yet, its antigen is unknown.

This clonotype was obtained from an adult in good health. Sequencing used peripheral blood, obtained on day 0 of AZD1222 vaccination. V and J are TRBV30 and TRBJ2-7; D perhaps matches TRBD2 (6 bases). CDR3: CAWSGFLSGDVSNYEQYF. In DNA, the CDR3 is TGTGCCTGGAGTGGGTTCCTTAGCGGAGATGTAAGCAACTACGAGCAGTACTTC.